This T cell receptor beta chain was sequenced in a study of technical replicates of blood from several donors. CDR3 length equals 16 residues. Germline loops: CDR1 SGHVS, CDR2 FQNEAQ. V shed 3 bases and J 2 bases; nucleotides not matched to a gene: 8. Sequenced by immunoSEQ multiplex PCR; TCRdb stores in-frame clones only, minus some. Among 74,000 or so clones listed, 96% were seen once. Sequenced: T cells isolated from PBMCs. The genes are TRBV7-8 and TRBJ2-3, with TRBD2 matching 7 bases. The TCR originated in a human donor in good health. In DNA form, the CDR3 reads TGTGCCAGCAGCTTGGCTAGCGGAGGTATCACAGATACGCAGTATTTT. The encoded protein is CASSLASGGITDTQYF.